A single sample gave rise to the 16 T cell receptor beta chains below, sequenced in a study of blood T cell repertoires in COVID-19. Libraries were prepared by immunoSEQ multiplex PCR; TCRdb keeps only in-frame clonotypes and omits some of them. This sample has 95,000 to 110,000 clones, with roughly 84% found just once. Sequencing was done on a sample of peripheral blood. Source of these receptors: a man aged 55 to 70 with acute or convalescent COVID-19.

CDR3 sequence: CASSFLQTGSYGYTF. The CDR3, as DNA: TGTGCCAGCAGTTTCCTCCAGACCGGGTCCTATGGCTACACCTTC. The chain has TRBV27 and TRBJ1-2; D remains ambiguous. V was clipped by 3 bases and J by 4 bases, with 15 bases between them. This CDR3 spans 15 amino acids. Looked up from germline, CDR1 is MNHEY and CDR2 is SMNVEV (reference sequence).

The V call is TRBV7-8, the J call TRBJ1-4; D is perhaps TRBD1 (5 bases). Trimming pared 0 bases from V and 7 bases from J, leaving 12 bases between. The germline V gene has CDR1 SGHVS and CDR2 FQNEAQ. The CDR3 sequence is 15 residues long. CDR3: CASSLARGRAEKLFF. The CDR3 DNA reads TGTGCCAGCAGCTTAGCGCGGGGCAGGGCTGAAAAACTGTTTTTT.

The V call is TRBV10-2, the J call TRBJ2-7, with a weak D call TRBD2 (6 bases). V was pared by 0 bases and J by 7 bases, with 19 bases between. The CDR3 totals 16 residues. Germline assignment: CDR1 WSHSY and CDR2 SAAADI. CDR3 DNA sequence: TGCGCCAGCAGTGAGTCGTCAGCTAGCGTGGGTGGTGAGCAGTACTTC. Translating it yields CASSESSASVGGEQYF.

On this clone itself: Other DNA sequences in the same sample also yield this CDR3. The genes are TRBV5-1 and TRBJ1-1; 7 bases are a match to TRBD1. CDR3 length: 14 residues. Looked up from germline, CDR1 is SGHRS and CDR2 is YFSETQ. The junction had 4 bases not matched to a gene; V was cut back by 4 bases and J by 1 base. As DNA, the CDR3 is TGCGCCAGCAGCCGTGGGACAGCGAACACTGAAGCTTTCTTT. Amino acid sequence: CASSRGTANTEAFF.

The V call is TRBV5-4, the J call TRBJ2-1; D gene ambiguous. The ends were cut back, 0 bases at V and 9 bases at J, with 10 bases in the middle. The CDR3 totals 13 residues. Germline values: CDR1 SGHNT, CDR2 YYREEE (reference sequence). The CDR3 region is CASSLVEFSEQFF. The DNA of the CDR3 is TGTGCCAGCAGCTTGGTGGAGTTCAGTGAGCAGTTCTTC.

J is TRBJ2-7 and V is TRBV10-1; D unresolved. Trimming pared 8 bases from V and 0 bases from J, leaving 8 bases between. Germline CDR1 and CDR2: WNHNN and SYGVQD (reference sequence). There are 12 residues in the CDR3. This chain's CDR3 is CASGASSYEQYF. DNA of the CDR3: TGCGCCAGCGGAGCATCCTCCTACGAGCAGTACTTC.

The chain combines TRBV19 with TRBJ1-2; 7 bases agree with TRBD1. Germline trimming cut 7 bases from V and 7 bases from J; bases unmatched to any gene: 18. Germline V gene lookup returns CDR1 LNHDA and CDR2 SQIVND (reference sequence). The length of the CDR3 is 16 residues. In nucleotides, the CDR3 is TGTGCCAGTATCCCCCGGATCGGGACAGCCGGGGCTGGCTACACCTTC. This encodes CASIPRIGTAGAGYTF. Using reference TRBV19 and TRBJ1-2 for the parts outside the CDR3, the full variable domain is DGGITQSPKYLFRKEGQNVTLSCEQNLNHDAMYWYRQDPGQGLRLIYYSQIVNDFQKGDIAEGYSVSREKKESFPLTVTSAQKNPTAFYLCASIPRIGTAGAGYTFGSGTRLTVV.

V gene TRBV29-1 combines with J gene TRBJ1-1, with 8 bases fitting TRBD1. Germline V lookup: CDR1 SQVTM, CDR2 ANQGSEA. This CDR3 is built from 13 residues. Losses at the gene ends were 6 bases for V and 5 bases for J; bases not matched to a gene: 8. For the CDR3, the DNA is TGCAGCGTCGCCGACAGGGGAAGGACTGAAGCTTTCTTT. Translating gives CSVADRGRTEAFF.

This clone was counted between two and nine times. The rearrangement uses TRBV6-9 and TRBJ2-7; D is perhaps TRBD1 (5 bases). The ends were cut back, 8 bases at V and 2 bases at J, with 16 bases in the middle. Germline V lookup: CDR1 MNHGY, CDR2 SVAAGI. This CDR3 spans 14 amino acids. The CDR3 region is CASLDNDSAYEQYV. CDR3 sequence (DNA): TGTGCCAGCTTGGACAATGACAGCGCCTACGAGCAGTACGTC.

The chain employs TRBV10-3 and TRBJ1-1; TRBD1 agrees at 7 bases. The V gene's germline CDR1 is ENHRY and CDR2 SYGVKD. Germline trimming cut 4 bases from V and 2 bases from J; bases unmatched to any gene: 10. The CDR3 is made up of 16 amino acids. The CDR3 region is CAISATSGQYNTEAFF. The CDR3 DNA is TGTGCCATCAGTGCTACCTCGGGACAGTATAACACTGAAGCTTTCTTT.

The chain uses TRBV27 and TRBJ2-3; 11 bases line up with TRBD2. CDR1 MNHEY and CDR2 SMNVEV come from the germline V gene (reference sequence). The length of the CDR3 is 17 residues. V lost 5 bases to trimming and J lost 2 bases; unmatched junction nucleotides: 9. The CDR3 DNA reads as TGTGCCAGCAGTCCCCCGGGGACTAGCGGTTTCACAGATACGCAGTATTTT. Translating gives CASSPPGTSGFTDTQYF.

The chain carries TRBV28 and TRBJ2-4; 8 nucleotides agree with TRBD2. This CDR3 is 12 amino acids long. In germline, CDR1 is MDHEN, CDR2 SYDVKM. V dropped 10 bases and J dropped 7; count of bases not matched to a gene: 6. In DNA, the CDR3 is TGTGCCACTAACGGGAGGGTGAACATTCAGTACTTC. As protein: CATNGRVNIQYF. Using reference TRBV28 and TRBJ2-4 for the parts outside the CDR3, the full variable domain is DVKVTQSSRYLVKRTGEKVFLECVQDMDHENMFWYRQDPGLGLRLIYFSYDVKMKEKGDIPEGYSVSREKKERFSLILESASTNQTSMYLCATNGRVNIQYFGAGTRLSVL.

The rearrangement links TRBV7-9 to TRBJ2-5; 8 bases map to TRBD1. Germline CDR1 reads SEHNR; CDR2 reads FQNEAQ (reference sequence). The CDR3 totals 17 residues. Trimming removed 4 bases from V and 7 bases from J; junction bases left unmatched: 17. In DNA, the CDR3 is TGTGCCAGCAGCTCTACCGACAGACCAGGGGGCTTTGGGACCCAGTACTTC. Translation: CASSSTDRPGGFGTQYF.

This clone was seen only a few times. The chain joins TRBV7-6 to TRBJ2-1; D possibly corresponds to TRBD1 (7 bases). The CDR3 is 16 amino acids. The V end lost 5 bases, the J end lost 1 base, and 15 bases lay between the germline ends. Germline CDR1 and CDR2: SGHVS and FNYEAQ. The CDR3 sequence: CASSGTGTVSYNEQFF. CDR3 sequence (DNA): TGTGCCAGCAGCGGGACTGGGACAGTTTCCTACAATGAGCAGTTCTTC.

In its sample, this clone was seen a few times. The chain carries TRBV5-1 and TRBJ2-7, with 8 nucleotides matching TRBD2. Germline CDR1 and CDR2: SGHRS and YFSETQ. This CDR3 spans 15 amino acids. The trim removed 2 bases at V and 0 bases at J, leaving 4 bases unmatched. The CDR3 spells CASSFQREPSYEQYF. The CDR3 coding sequence is TGCGCCAGCAGCTTCCAGCGGGAGCCCTCCTACGAGCAGTACTTC.

Concerning this clone: A read error may account for a junction end that differs from germline. CDR3 protein: CATSDTHTEAFF. Here the CDR3 DNA reads TGTGCCACCAGTGATACCCACACGGAAGCTTTCTTT. This sequence joins TRBV24-1 and TRBJ1-1; D not certain. The CDR3 has 12 residues. The germline V gene encodes CDR1 KGHDR and CDR2 SFDVKD.